The sequence of this TCR beta chain was determined in a study of identical twins. Overall study results and limits: Partial confounding of zero-insertion analyses by invariant MAIT and iNKT cells was possible. Less excess twin sharing appeared in beta out-of-frame sequences. In cord blood, abundant beta clonotypes had fewer insertions; memory showed no trend.

Template switching introduced a universal primer site, and the cDNA bore unique molecular identifiers. TCRdb independently ran MiXCR on the 5' RACE reads; one entry per CDR3 protein. The data hold about 530,000 distinct CDR3 sequences, with more than 20% observed a single time. To note about this clonotype: Its antigen is currently unknown.

Between the trimmed V and J ends, which lost 2 bases and 5 bases, there was a span of 12 bases. The CDR3 extends over 15 amino acids. The germline gives CDR1 MNHEY, CDR2 SVGAGI. The data were also submitted as part of a second study, on yellow fever vaccine responses in identical twins.

This TCR derives from a woman aged 18 to 35 in good health. The chain recombines TRBV6-5 with TRBJ2-2, with unresolved D. The sample comprised CD4+ T cells sorted from blood. CDR3 in amino acids: CASSYAQVSTGELFF. The CDR3 nucleotides read TGTGCCAGCAGTTACGCCCAGGTCTCAACCGGGGAGCTGTTTTTT.